A single sample is the source of the 27 T cell receptor beta chains below, sequenced in a study of cytotoxic CD8 clonotypes in ibrutinib-treated CLL. Clones were read by immunoSEQ multiplex PCR, and TCRdb kept only the in-frame ones, dropping some. The table records more than 50,000 clones, roughly 50% of them present only once. The sample consisted of PBMCs, taken after 12 months of ibrutinib treatment. These receptors were obtained from a human donor with chronic lymphocytic leukemia.

The CDR3 DNA is TGCAGCGTTGCGGGGGGGGACAGAGGAATCCGAGAGACCCAGTACTTC. It translates to CSVAGGDRGIRETQYF. The chain uses TRBV29-1 and TRBJ2-5, with D maybe TRBD2 (8 bases). The CDR3 length is 16 residues. V lost 4 bases, J lost 4 bases, and 22 bases lay in between. Germline CDR1 reads SQVTM; CDR2 reads ANQGSEA.

This clone was seen a handful of times. The chain couples TRBV6-5 to TRBJ1-4; the D is unclear. The CDR3 extends over 16 amino acids. Per the germline V gene, CDR1 is MNHEY and CDR2 is SVGAGI. Trimming cost V 0 bases and J 8 bases, with 16 bases left between them. The CDR3 sequence is CASSYSGGVSPEKLFF. The CDR3 nucleotides read TGTGCCAGCAGTTACTCCGGTGGGGTCTCACCGGAAAAACTGTTTTTT.

Many counts were recorded for this clone. This chain connects TRBV14 to TRBJ1-4; D remains unclear. CDR1 and CDR2 from the germline V gene are SGHDN and FVKESK. This CDR3 is built from 15 residues. V lost 0 bases, J lost 11 bases, and 16 bases lay in between. In DNA, the CDR3 is TGTGCCAGCAGCCAAGATGAAGCCACCGCGGGGAAACTGTTTTTT. This gives the protein CASSQDEATAGKLFF. The full variable domain, completed using reference TRBV14 and TRBJ1-4, is EAGVTQFPSHSVIEKGQTVTLRCDPISGHDNLYWYRRVMGKEIKFLLHFVKESKQDESGMPNNRFLAERTGGTYSTLKVQPAELEDSGVYFCASSQDEATAGKLFFGSGTQLSVL.

This clone was counted a single time. V and J are TRBV6-5 and TRBJ1-4; weak D call: TRBD1 (6 bases). The V end lost 4 bases, the J end lost 8 bases, and 17 bases lay between the germline ends. The CDR3 length is 15 residues. The germline gives CDR1 MNHEY, CDR2 SVGAGI. The CDR3 nucleotides read TGTGCCAGCAGTTCTCCGTCGAGGCAGGGGGAAAAACTGTTTTTT. This codes for CASSSPSRQGEKLFF.

This rearrangement joins TRBV6-6 to TRBJ2-7; D gene uncertain. CDR1 MNHNY and CDR2 SVGAGI come from the germline V gene (reference sequence). The CDR3 extends over 14 amino acids. V lost 0 bases and J lost 1, with 7 bases in between. The CDR3 protein is CASSYSIGSYEQYF. As DNA, the CDR3 is TGTGCCAGCAGTTACTCTATTGGTTCCTACGAGCAGTACTTC.

The chain couples TRBV19 to TRBJ1-4; D unclear. Trimming pared 5 bases from V and 0 bases from J, leaving 7 bases between. Germline assignment: CDR1 LNHDA and CDR2 SQIVND (reference sequence). The CDR3 loop spans 14 amino acids. The CDR3 DNA is TGTGCCAGTAGTCGGCTTGCAACTAATGAAAAACTGTTTTTT. Amino acids: CASSRLATNEKLFF. The full variable domain, with the rest looked up from reference TRBV19 and TRBJ1-4, is DGGITQSPKYLFRKEGQNVTLSCEQNLNHDAMYWYRQDPGQGLRLIYYSQIVNDFQKGDIAEGYSVSREKKESFPLTVTSAQKNPTAFYLCASSRLATNEKLFFGSGTQLSVL.

The rearrangement uses TRBV7-8 and TRBJ2-7; the match to TRBD1 covers 8 bases. Germline V gene data show CDR1 as SGHVS and CDR2 as FQNEAQ. The CDR3 covers 15 residues. The V and J ends lost 2 bases and 1 base, in that order; junction bases with no gene match: 4. The CDR3 spells CASSLNRGWSYEQYF. The CDR3 coding sequence is TGTGCCAGCAGCTTAAACAGGGGGTGGTCCTACGAGCAGTACTTC.

V usage is TRBV21-1 and J usage is TRBJ2-2; the tabulated D call, TRBD1, remains unverified against the DNA. TRBV21-1 is recorded as a pseudogene. This CDR3 has 16 amino acids. The CDR3 loop reads CASSKAAGERTGELFF. CDR3 in DNA: TGTGCCAGCAGCAAAGCGGCAGGGGAGAGAACCGGGGAGCTGTTTTTT.

This chain links TRBV19 with TRBJ2-7, with 9 bases matching TRBD2. CDR3 length: 15 amino acids. In germline, CDR1 is LNHDA, CDR2 SQIVND (reference sequence). V was clipped by 4 bases and J by 2 bases; unmatched bases: 6. The chain's CDR3 is CASSTGLASTYEQYF. As DNA, the CDR3 is TGTGCCAGTAGTACGGGACTAGCATCAACCTACGAGCAGTACTTC.

The chain couples TRBV10-3 to TRBJ1-2, with D maybe TRBD1 (6 bases). The CDR3 loop spans 13 amino acids. The V gene lost 4 bases and the J gene lost 8 bases, with 14 bases spanning the gap. Germline V CDR1 and CDR2: ENHRY, SYGVKD. The CDR3 DNA is TGTGCCATCAGTGTCCTGACAGGTCGGGGCTACACCTTC. Protein product: CAISVLTGRGYTF.

This clone has more than one count but fewer than ten. The chain joins TRBV19 to TRBJ1-5; no reliable D call. V dropped 1 base and J dropped 8 bases, with 9 bases sitting between them. This CDR3 has 13 amino acids. Germline V gene sequence: CDR1 LNHDA, CDR2 SQIVND (reference sequence). The CDR3 sequence: CASSIGPKEPQHF. CDR3 coding DNA: TGTGCCAGTAGTATAGGGCCCAAAGAGCCCCAGCATTTT.

The chain couples TRBV30 to TRBJ2-1, with 7 bases aligning to TRBD1. This CDR3 contains 14 residues. Germline lookup yields CDR1 GTSNPN and CDR2 SVGIG (reference sequence). Trimming took 4 bases from V and 10 from J; bases not matched to a gene: 13. The CDR3 spells CAWIRDRAQGEQFF. CDR3 nucleotides: TGTGCCTGGATACGAGACAGGGCACAGGGGGAGCAGTTCTTC.

The chain uses TRBV5-1 and TRBJ2-3, with D uncertain. Trimming removed 5 bases from V and 11 bases from J, with 24 bases in between. Germline-derived CDR1 and CDR2 are SGHRS and YFSETQ. The CDR3 sequence is 15 residues long. CDR3 sequence reads: CASSKEWGISSLQYF. The CDR3 DNA follows: TGCGCCAGCAGTAAAGAATGGGGAATATCGTCTCTGCAGTATTTT.

The rearrangement links TRBV6-1 to TRBJ2-7; no definite D call. Trimming removed 0 bases at V and 9 bases at J, with 12 bases between. CDR1 MNHNS and CDR2 SASEGT come from the germline V gene. This CDR3 is built from 13 residues. The CDR3 DNA sequence: TGTGCCAGCAGTGAAGCGCCAACGGTGCGGCAGTACGTC. Translating it yields CASSEAPTVRQYV.

The chain employs TRBV9 and TRBJ2-5; D gene unclear. CDR1 and CDR2 (germline): SGDLS, YYNGEE. This CDR3 is 13 amino acids long. Trimming took 0 bases from V and 3 from J, leaving 6 bases between them. The CDR3, as DNA: TGTGCCAGCAGCGTAGGGACCAAAGAGACCCAGTACTTC. It encodes CASSVGTKETQYF.

J is TRBJ2-2 and V is TRBV15; perhaps TRBD2 as D (5 bases). The CDR3 loop spans 14 amino acids. Germline CDR1 LNHNV, CDR2 YYDKDF (reference sequence). Deletions cut 3 bases from V and 7 bases from J, with 12 bases between. This chain's CDR3 is CATSRPARDGELFF. For the CDR3, the DNA is TGTGCCACCAGCAGGCCCGCTCGGGACGGGGAGCTGTTTTTT. Using reference TRBV15 and TRBJ2-2 for the parts outside the CDR3, the full variable domain is DAMVIQNPRYQVTQFGKPVTLSCSQTLNHNVMYWYQQKSSQAPKLLFHYYDKDFNNEADTPDNFQSRRPNTSFCFLDIRSPGLGDTAMYLCATSRPARDGELFFGEGSRLTVL.

Of note for this clone: Its ends do not fully match the called genes, so a read error is possible. This sequence joins TRBV5-1 and TRBJ1-2; 11 bases are a match to TRBD1. Germline V gene sequence: CDR1 SGHRS, CDR2 YFSETQ. The CDR3 has 15 residues. The CDR3 DNA reads as TGTGCCAGCAGCTTGGCCGGGACAGGGGGCTATGGCTACACCTTC. Encoded protein: CASSLAGTGGYGYTF. The full variable domain, in which reference TRBV5-1 and TRBJ1-2 provide the parts outside the CDR3, is KAGVTQTPRYLIKTRGQQVTLSCSPISGHRSVSWYQQTPGQGLQFLFEYFSETQRNKGNFPGRFSGRQFSNSRSEMNVSTLELGDSALYLCASSLAGTGGYGYTFGSGTRLTVV.

This clone was seen a few times. V and J are TRBV7-9 and TRBJ1-1, with D possibly matching TRBD1 (6 bases). The CDR3 runs 13 residues. Looked up from germline, CDR1 is SEHNR and CDR2 is FQNEAQ (reference sequence). The germline V and J ends were trimmed by 5 bases and 6 bases, with 13 bases remaining between them. CDR3 loop: CASSMTGIPEAFF. The CDR3, as DNA: TGTGCCAGCAGCATGACAGGCATCCCTGAAGCTTTCTTT.

The CDR3 region is CATSREGWGDGYTF. CDR3 coding DNA: TGTGCCACCAGCAGAGAGGGTTGGGGGGACGGCTACACCTTC. The chain combines TRBV15 with TRBJ1-2; tentatively, D is TRBD1 (5 bases). This CDR3 comprises 14 residues. The germline V gene has CDR1 LNHNV and CDR2 YYDKDF (reference sequence). Trimming left V 0 bases short and J 8 bases short, with 13 bases between.

The chain carries TRBV19 and TRBJ1-1; D is undetermined. The V and J ends lost 3 bases and 10 bases respectively, with 21 bases between them. Germline-derived CDR1 and CDR2 are LNHDA and SQIVND (reference sequence). CDR3 length: 15 residues. CDR3 loop: CASSIEVSWPGGAFF. CDR3 nucleotides: TGTGCCAGTAGTATCGAGGTCAGTTGGCCGGGTGGAGCTTTCTTT.

Points on this clone: The identical CDR3 is also encoded by other nucleotide sequences in the sample. V usage is TRBV30 and J usage is TRBJ1-1; 8 positions agree with TRBD1. V was pared by 7 bases and J by 3 bases, with 7 bases of the junction left unmatched. CDR3 length equals 13 residues. Germline CDR1 GTSNPN, CDR2 SVGIG (reference sequence). CDR3: CASRTGRDTEAFF. In DNA form, the CDR3 reads TGTGCCTCCAGGACAGGGAGGGACACTGAAGCTTTCTTT.

This clone has more than one count but fewer than ten. The V gene is TRBV5-4, the J gene TRBJ2-7, with TRBD1 identical over 9 bases. CDR3 length equals 15 residues. After removal of 4 bases from V and 1 base from J, the junction contained 6 bases not matched to a gene. Germline values: CDR1 SGHNT, CDR2 YYREEE (reference sequence). The CDR3 coding sequence is TGTGCCAGCAGCCCGGGACAGGGATCTTCCTACGAGCAGTACTTC. Translated, it gives CASSPGQGSSYEQYF. The whole variable domain, remainder taken from reference TRBV5-4 and TRBJ2-7, is ETGVTQSPTHLIKTRGQQVTLRCSSQSGHNTVSWYQQALGQGPQFIFQYYREEENGRGNFPPRFSGLQFPNYSSELNVNALELDDSALYLCASSPGQGSSYEQYFGPGTRLTVT.

V gene TRBV29-1 combines with J gene TRBJ1-4; maybe TRBD1 (5 bases). Germline loops: CDR1 SQVTM, CDR2 ANQGSEA. The V and J ends lost 5 bases and 6 bases respectively, with 16 bases between them. The CDR3 is made up of 14 amino acids. The DNA for the CDR3 is TGCAGCGTTTTACCGGGGGGGGTAGATGAAAAACTGTTTTTT. Its protein is CSVLPGGVDEKLFF. The full variable domain, in which reference TRBV29-1 and TRBJ1-4 provide the parts outside the CDR3, is SAVISQKPSRDICQRGTSLTIQCQVDSQVTMMFWYRQQPGQSLTLIATANQGSEATYESGFVIDKFPISRPNLTFSTLTVSNMSPEDSSIYLCSVLPGGVDEKLFFGSGTQLSVL.

This clone was counted only a few times. The V call is TRBV7-9, the J call TRBJ2-1, with a weak D call TRBD1 (6 bases). Germline loops: CDR1 SEHNR, CDR2 FQNEAQ (reference sequence). V dropped 9 bases and J dropped 5 bases, with 20 bases sitting between them. The CDR3 extends over 15 amino acids. The CDR3 protein is CASMILTGNNNEQFF. CDR3 coding DNA: TGTGCCAGTATGATTCTGACAGGAAACAACAATGAGCAGTTCTTC.

This clone was picked up a small number of times. The rearrangement joins TRBV28 to TRBJ2-2; 9 bases map to TRBD1. CDR1 and CDR2 from the germline V gene are MDHEN and SYDVKM. V gave up 8 bases and J gave up 6 bases; unmatched junction bases: 7. The CDR3 is 14 amino acids. The CDR3 DNA follows: TGTGCCAGCCAGGCCGGGACAGGGCCCGGGGAGCTGTTTTTT. Translated: CASQAGTGPGELFF. The full variable domain, completed using reference TRBV28 and TRBJ2-2, is DVKVTQSSRYLVKRTGEKVFLECVQDMDHENMFWYRQDPGLGLRLIYFSYDVKMKEKGDIPEGYSVSREKKERFSLILESASTNQTSMYLCASQAGTGPGELFFGEGSRLTVL.

The CDR3: CSATGAPGYTF. For the CDR3, the DNA is TGCAGCGCTACAGGGGCGCCCGGCTACACCTTC. The rearrangement joins TRBV29-1 to TRBJ1-2; TRBD1 matches 7 bases. Trimming cost V 7 bases and J 8 bases; bases outside gene matches: 7. There are 11 residues in the CDR3. The germline gives CDR1 SQVTM, CDR2 ANQGSEA.

V usage is TRBV7-2 and J usage is TRBJ1-2; possibly TRBD1 for D (5 bases). This CDR3 region has 14 residues. Trimming took 0 bases from V and 3 from J, leaving 8 bases between them. Germline lookup yields CDR1 SGHTA and CDR2 FQGNSA. CDR3 loop: CASSLAGGDYGYTF. The CDR3 region has the DNA TGTGCCAGCAGCTTAGCAGGAGGGGACTATGGCTACACCTTC.